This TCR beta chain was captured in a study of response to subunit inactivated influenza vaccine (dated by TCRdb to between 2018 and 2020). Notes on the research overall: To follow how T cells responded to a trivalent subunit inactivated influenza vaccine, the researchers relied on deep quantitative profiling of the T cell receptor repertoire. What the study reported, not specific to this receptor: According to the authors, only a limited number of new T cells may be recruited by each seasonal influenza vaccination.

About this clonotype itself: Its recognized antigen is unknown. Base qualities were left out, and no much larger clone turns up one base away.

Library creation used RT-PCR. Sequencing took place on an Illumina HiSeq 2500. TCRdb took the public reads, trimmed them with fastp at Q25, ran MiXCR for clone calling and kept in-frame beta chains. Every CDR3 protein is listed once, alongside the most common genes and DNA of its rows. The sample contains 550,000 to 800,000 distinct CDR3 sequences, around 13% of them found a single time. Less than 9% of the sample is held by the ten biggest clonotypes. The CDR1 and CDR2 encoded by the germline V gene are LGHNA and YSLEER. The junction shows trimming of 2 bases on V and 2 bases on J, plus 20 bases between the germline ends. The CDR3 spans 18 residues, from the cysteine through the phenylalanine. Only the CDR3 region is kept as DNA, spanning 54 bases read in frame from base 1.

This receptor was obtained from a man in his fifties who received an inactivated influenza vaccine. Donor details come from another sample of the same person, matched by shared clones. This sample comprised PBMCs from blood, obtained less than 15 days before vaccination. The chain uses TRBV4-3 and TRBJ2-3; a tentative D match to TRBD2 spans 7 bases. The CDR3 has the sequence CASSQKRGGAGITDTQYF. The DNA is TGCGCCAGCAGCCAAAAAAGAGGGGGAGCGGGAATCACAGATACGCAGTATTTT.